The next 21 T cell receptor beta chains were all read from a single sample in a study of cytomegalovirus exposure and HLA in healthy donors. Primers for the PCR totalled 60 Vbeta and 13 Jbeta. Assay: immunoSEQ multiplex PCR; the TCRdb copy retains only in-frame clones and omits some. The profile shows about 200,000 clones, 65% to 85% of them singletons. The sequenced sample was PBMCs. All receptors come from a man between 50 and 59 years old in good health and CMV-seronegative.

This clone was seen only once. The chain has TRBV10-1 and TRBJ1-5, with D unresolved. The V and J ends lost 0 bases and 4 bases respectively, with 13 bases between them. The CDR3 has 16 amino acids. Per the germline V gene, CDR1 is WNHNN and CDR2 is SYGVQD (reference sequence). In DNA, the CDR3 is TGCGCCAGCAGTGAGTCGGTGTGGGCTGGGAATCAGCCCCAGCATTTT. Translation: CASSESVWAGNQPQHF.

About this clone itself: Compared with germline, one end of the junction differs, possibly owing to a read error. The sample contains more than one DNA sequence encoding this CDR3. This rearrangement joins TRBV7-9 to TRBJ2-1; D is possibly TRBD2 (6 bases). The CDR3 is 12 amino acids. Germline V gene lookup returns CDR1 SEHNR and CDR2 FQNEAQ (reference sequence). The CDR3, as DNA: TGTGCCAGCAGCCTAGCGAGCAATGAGCAGTTCTTC. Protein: CASSLASNEQFF.

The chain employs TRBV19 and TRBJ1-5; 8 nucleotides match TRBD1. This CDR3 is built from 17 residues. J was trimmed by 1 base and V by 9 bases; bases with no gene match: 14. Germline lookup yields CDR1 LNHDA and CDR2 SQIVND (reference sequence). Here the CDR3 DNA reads TGTGCCAGCTCCGACAGGGGCGTCGTTATCAGCAATCAGCCCCAGCATTTT. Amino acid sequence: CASSDRGVVISNQPQHF.

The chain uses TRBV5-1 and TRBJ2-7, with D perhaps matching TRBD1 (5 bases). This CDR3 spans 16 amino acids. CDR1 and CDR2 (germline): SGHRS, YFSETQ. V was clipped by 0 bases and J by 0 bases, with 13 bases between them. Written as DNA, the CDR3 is TGCGCCAGCAGCTTGGAATGGGGCGGAGTCTCCTACGAGCAGTACTTC. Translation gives CASSLEWGGVSYEQYF. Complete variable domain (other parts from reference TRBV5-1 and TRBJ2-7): KAGVTQTPRYLIKTRGQQVTLSCSPISGHRSVSWYQQTPGQGLQFLFEYFSETQRNKGNFPGRFSGRQFSNSRSEMNVSTLELGDSALYLCASSLEWGGVSYEQYFGPGTRLTVT.

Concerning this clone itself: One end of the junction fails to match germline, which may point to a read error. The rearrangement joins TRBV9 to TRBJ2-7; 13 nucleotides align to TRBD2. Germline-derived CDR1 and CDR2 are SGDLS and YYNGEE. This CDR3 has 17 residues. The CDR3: CACSLGTSGASSYEQYF. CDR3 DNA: TGTGCCTGCAGCCTCGGGACTAGCGGGGCGAGCTCCTACGAGCAGTACTTC.

As DNA, the CDR3 is TGTGCCAGCAGTGAAAGCTATCAGCCCCAGCATTTT. Residues: CASSESYQPQHF. This chain joins TRBV2 and TRBJ1-5; D not certain. The CDR3 has 12 residues. Trimming took off 2 bases at V and 5 bases at J, with 4 bases between the two ends. CDR1 and CDR2 (germline): SNHLY, FYNNEI.

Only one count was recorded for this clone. CDR3 sequence reads: CASSSLGTDYGYTF. The CDR3, as DNA: TGTGCCAGCAGTTCACTCGGGACTGACTATGGCTACACCTTC. V usage is TRBV27 and J usage is TRBJ1-2, with D possibly matching TRBD1 (5 bases). The V gene lost 4 bases and the J gene lost 3 bases, with 12 bases spanning the gap. Germline CDR1 is MNHEY and CDR2 is SMNVEV (reference sequence). The CDR3 is made up of 14 amino acids.

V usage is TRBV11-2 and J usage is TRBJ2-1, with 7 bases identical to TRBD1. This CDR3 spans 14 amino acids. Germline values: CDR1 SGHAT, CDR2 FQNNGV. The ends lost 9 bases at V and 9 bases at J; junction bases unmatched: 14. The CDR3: CASQDRPRGSEQFF. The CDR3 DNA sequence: TGTGCCAGTCAGGACAGGCCCAGGGGAAGTGAGCAGTTCTTC.

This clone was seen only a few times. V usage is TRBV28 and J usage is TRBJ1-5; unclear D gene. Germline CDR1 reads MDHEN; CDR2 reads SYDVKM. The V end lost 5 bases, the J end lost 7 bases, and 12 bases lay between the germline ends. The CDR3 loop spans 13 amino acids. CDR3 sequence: CASSTGLQQPQHF. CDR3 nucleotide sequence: TGTGCCAGCAGTACGGGTCTCCAGCAGCCCCAGCATTTT.

The CDR3 sequence: CASSLIRAQETQYF. The CDR3 DNA follows: TGTGCCAGCAGCTTAATCAGGGCCCAAGAGACCCAGTACTTC. The chain recombines TRBV7-2 with TRBJ2-5; D is perhaps TRBD1 (5 bases). The germline V and J ends were trimmed by 2 bases and 1 base, with 8 bases remaining between them. CDR1 and CDR2 (germline): SGHTA, FQGNSA. There are 14 residues in the CDR3.

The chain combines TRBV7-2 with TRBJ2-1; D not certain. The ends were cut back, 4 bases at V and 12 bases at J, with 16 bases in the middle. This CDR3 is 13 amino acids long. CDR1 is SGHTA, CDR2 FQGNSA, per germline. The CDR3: CASSSLILTRQFF. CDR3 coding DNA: TGTGCCAGCAGCTCCCTTATCCTAACGCGGCAGTTCTTC.

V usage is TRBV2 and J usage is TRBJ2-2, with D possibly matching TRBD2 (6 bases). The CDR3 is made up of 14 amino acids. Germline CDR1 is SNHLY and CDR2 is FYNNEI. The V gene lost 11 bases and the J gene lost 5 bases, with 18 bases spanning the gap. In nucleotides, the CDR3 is TGTGCCTCAACCGGGGGAAGCGTGACCGGGGAGCTGTTTTTT. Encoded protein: CASTGGSVTGELFF.

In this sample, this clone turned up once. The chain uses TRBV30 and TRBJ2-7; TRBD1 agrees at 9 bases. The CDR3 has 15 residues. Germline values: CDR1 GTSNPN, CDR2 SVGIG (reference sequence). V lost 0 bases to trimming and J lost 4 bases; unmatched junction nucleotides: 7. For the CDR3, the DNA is TGTGCCTGGAGTGTGAAACAGGGGGCTGTTTACGAGCAGTACTTC. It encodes CAWSVKQGAVYEQYF. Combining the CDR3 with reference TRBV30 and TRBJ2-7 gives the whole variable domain SQTIHQWPATLVQPVGSPLSLECTVEGTSNPNLYWYRQAAGRGLQLLFYSVGIGQISSEVPQNLSASRPQDRQFILSSKKLLLSDSGFYLCAWSVKQGAVYEQYFGPGTRLTVT.

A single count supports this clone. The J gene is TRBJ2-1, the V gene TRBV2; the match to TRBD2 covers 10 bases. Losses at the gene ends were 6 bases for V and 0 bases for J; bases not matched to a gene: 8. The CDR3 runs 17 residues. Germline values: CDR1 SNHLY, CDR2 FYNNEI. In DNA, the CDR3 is TGTGCCAGCAGCCAAGGACTAGCGGCCAGCTCCTACAATGAGCAGTTCTTC. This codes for CASSQGLAASSYNEQFF.

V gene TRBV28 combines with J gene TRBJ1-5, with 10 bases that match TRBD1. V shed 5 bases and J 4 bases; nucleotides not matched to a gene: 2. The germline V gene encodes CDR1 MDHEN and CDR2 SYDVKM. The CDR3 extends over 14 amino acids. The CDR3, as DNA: TGTGCCAGCAGTCTGGGACAGGGGAATCAGCCCCAGCATTTT. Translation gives CASSLGQGNQPQHF.

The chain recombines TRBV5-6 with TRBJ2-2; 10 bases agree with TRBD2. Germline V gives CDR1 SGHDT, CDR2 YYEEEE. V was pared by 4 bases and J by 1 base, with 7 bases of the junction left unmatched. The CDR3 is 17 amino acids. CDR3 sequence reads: CASSNRRTSGNTGELFF. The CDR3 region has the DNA TGTGCCAGCAGCAACCGGCGGACTAGCGGGAACACCGGGGAGCTGTTTTTT.

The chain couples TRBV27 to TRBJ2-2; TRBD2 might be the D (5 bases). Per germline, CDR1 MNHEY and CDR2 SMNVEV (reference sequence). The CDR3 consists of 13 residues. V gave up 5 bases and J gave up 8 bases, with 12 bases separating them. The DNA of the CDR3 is TGTGCCAGCAGTCCCTCCTCGGGGGGGGAGCTGTTTTTT. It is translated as CASSPSSGGELFF.

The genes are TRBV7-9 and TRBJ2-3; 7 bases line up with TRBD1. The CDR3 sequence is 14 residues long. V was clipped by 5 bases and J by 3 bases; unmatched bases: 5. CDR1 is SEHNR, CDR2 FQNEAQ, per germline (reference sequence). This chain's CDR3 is CASSMTGYTDTQYF. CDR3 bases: TGTGCCAGCAGCATGACAGGGTATACAGATACGCAGTATTTT. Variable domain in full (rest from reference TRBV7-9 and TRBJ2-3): DTGVSQNPRHKITKRGQNVTFRCDPISEHNRLYWYRQTLGQGPEFLTYFQNEAQLEKSRLLSDRFSAERPKGSFSTLEIQRTEQGDSAMYLCASSMTGYTDTQYFGPGTRLTVL.

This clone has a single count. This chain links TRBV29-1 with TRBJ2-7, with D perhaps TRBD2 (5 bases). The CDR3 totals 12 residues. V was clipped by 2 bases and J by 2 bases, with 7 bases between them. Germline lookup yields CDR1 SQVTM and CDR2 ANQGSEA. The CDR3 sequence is CSVESGTYEQYF. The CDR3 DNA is TGCAGCGTTGAATCGGGAACCTACGAGCAGTACTTC.

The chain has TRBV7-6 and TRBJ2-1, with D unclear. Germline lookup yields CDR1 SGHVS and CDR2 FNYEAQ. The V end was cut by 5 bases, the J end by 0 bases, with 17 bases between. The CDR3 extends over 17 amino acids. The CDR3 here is CASSHPPEPTSYNEQFF. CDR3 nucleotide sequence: TGTGCCAGCAGCCACCCCCCCGAGCCAACCTCCTACAATGAGCAGTTCTTC.

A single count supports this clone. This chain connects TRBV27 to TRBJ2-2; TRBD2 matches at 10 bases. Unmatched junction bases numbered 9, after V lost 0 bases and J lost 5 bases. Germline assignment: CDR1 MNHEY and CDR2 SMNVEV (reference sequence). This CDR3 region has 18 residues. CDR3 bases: TGTGCCAGCAGTTTATCGAGGCCTAGCGGGGGAGGGACCGGGGAGCTGTTTTTT. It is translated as CASSLSRPSGGGTGELFF.